This TCR beta chain derives from a study of CD4+ T cells in melanoma. Notes on this clone: Its antigen is unknown.

Study-wide points: A reported correlation linked neoantigen-specific CD4+ T cells to CD8+, macrophage and B cell function. Neoantigen-specific CD4+ T cells in melanoma reportedly had diverse differentiation states.

The ends were cut back, 6 bases at V and 2 bases at J, with 17 bases in the middle. The CDR3 loop spans 16 amino acids. From germline, CDR1 is MGHRA and CDR2 YSYEKL. Repertoires were generated with immunoSEQ multiplex PCR, while TCRdb's copy carries only in-frame clones and drops some. The data contain roughly 140,000 clones, about 90% of them singletons. The clonotype comes from a human donor with melanoma. V usage is TRBV4-1 and J usage is TRBJ2-1, with D unresolved. The CDR3 spells CASRPLGGRTYNEQFF. As DNA, the CDR3 is TGCGCCAGCAGACCTTTAGGCGGACGTACCTACAATGAGCAGTTCTTC.